This T cell receptor (beta chain) originates from a study of shared clonotypes between healthy human individuals. Study-wide results and caveats: Clonotype sharing among donors, it was expected, would be affected by sequencing depth.

The data were produced by immunoSEQ multiplex PCR, yet TCRdb's version contains in-frame clones alone and is incomplete. In the table there are about 2.4 million clones, approximately 94% of which are singletons. The CDR3 spans 12 residues. Germline V gene data show CDR1 as SQVTM and CDR2 as ANQGSEA. Concerning this clone itself: The antigen is not known.

The sequence was obtained from a man between 18 and 29 years old in good health. Sequencing was carried out using naive CD4+ T cells sorted from blood. Indicated subset: CD45RA+ positively selected. The rearrangement joins TRBV29-1 to TRBJ2-5; TRBD1 aligns across 8 bases. Judging by the DNA end, TRBJ2-7 fits better; the J call may be wrong. For the CDR3, the DNA is TGCAGCGCCTCGACAGGGGTGTACGAGCAGTACTTC. It translates to CSASTGVYEQYF.